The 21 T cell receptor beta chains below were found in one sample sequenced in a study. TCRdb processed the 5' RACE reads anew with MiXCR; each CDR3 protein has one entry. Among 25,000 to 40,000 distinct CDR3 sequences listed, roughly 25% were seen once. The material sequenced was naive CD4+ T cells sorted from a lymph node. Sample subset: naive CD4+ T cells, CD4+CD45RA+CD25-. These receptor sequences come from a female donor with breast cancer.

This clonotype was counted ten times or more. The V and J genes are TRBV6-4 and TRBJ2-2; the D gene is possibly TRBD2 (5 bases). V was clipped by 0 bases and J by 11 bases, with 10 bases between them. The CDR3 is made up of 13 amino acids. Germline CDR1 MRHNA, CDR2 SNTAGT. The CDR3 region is CASSDSDGGELFF. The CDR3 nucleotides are TGTGCCAGCAGTGACTCGGATGGAGGAGAGCTGTTTTTT.

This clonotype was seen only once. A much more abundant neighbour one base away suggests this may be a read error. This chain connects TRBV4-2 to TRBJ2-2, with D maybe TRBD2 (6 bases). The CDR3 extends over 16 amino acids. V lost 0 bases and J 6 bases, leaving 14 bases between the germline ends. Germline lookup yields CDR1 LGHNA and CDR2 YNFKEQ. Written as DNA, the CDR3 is TGTGCCAGCAGCCAAGATCGTCTAACGGGAGCCGGGGAGCTGTTTTTT. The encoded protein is CASSQDRLTGAGELFF.

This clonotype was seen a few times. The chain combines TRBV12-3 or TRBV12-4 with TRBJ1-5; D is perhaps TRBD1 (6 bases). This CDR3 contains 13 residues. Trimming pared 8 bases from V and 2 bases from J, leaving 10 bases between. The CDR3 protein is CASEGGGNQPQHF. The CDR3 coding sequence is TGTGCCAGCGAAGGGGGGGGCAATCAGCCCCAGCATTTT.

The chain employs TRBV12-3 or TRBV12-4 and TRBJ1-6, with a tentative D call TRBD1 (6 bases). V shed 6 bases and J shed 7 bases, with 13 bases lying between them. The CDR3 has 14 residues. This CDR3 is CASRKTGSNSPLHF. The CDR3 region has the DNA TGTGCCAGCAGAAAGACAGGAAGCAATTCACCCCTCCACTTT.

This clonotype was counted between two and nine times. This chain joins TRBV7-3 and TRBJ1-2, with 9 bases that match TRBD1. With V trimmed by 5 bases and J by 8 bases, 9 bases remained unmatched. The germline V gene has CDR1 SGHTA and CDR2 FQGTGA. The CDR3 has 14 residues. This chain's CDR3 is CASSASGQGQGYTF. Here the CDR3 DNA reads TGTGCCAGCAGCGCGTCGGGACAGGGTCAAGGCTACACCTTC.

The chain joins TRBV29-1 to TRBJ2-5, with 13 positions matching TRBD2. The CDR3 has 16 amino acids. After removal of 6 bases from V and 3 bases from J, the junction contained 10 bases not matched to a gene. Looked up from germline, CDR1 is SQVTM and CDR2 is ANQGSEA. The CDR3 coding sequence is TGCAGCGTCCGAGGACTAGCGGGAGAGAAGGAAGAGACCCAGTACTTC. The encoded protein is CSVRGLAGEKEETQYF.

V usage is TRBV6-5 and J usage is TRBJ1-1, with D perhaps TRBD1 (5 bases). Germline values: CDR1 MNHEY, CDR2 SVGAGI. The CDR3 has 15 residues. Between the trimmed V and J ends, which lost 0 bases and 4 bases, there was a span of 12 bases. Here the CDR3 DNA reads TGTGCCAGCAGTTACTCGACAGTTGGGAGCACTGAAGCTTTCTTT. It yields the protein CASSYSTVGSTEAFF.

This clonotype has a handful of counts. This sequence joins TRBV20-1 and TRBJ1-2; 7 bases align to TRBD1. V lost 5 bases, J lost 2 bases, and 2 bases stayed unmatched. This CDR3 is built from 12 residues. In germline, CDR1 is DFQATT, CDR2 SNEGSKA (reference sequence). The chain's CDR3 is CSARGQNYGYTF. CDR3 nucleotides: TGCAGTGCTCGGGGACAGAACTATGGCTACACCTTC.

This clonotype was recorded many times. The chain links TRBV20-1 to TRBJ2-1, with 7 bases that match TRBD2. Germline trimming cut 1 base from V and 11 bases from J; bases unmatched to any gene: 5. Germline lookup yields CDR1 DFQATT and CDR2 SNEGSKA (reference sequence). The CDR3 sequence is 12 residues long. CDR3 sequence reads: CSARGGGGKQFF. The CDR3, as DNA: TGCAGTGCTAGAGGAGGCGGGGGAAAGCAGTTCTTC.

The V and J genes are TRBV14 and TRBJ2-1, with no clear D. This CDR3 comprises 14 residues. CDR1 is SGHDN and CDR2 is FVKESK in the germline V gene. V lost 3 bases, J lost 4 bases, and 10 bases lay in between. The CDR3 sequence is CASSQKAGYNEQFF. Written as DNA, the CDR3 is TGTGCCAGCAGCCAGAAGGCAGGATACAATGAGCAGTTCTTC.

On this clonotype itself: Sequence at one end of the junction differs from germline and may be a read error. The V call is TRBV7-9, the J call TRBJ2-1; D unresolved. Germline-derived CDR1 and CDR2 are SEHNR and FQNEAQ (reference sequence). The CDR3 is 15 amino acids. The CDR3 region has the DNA TGTGCCGGCAGCCCCGGGCGGAGCTCCTACAATGAGCAGTTCTTC. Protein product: CAGSPGRSSYNEQFF.

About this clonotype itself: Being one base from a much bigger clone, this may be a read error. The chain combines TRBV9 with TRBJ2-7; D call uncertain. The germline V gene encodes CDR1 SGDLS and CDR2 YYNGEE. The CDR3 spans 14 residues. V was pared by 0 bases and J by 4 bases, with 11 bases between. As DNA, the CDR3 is TGTGCCAGCAGCGTAGGAGGAAACCGATACGAGCAGTACTTC. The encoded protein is CASSVGGNRYEQYF.

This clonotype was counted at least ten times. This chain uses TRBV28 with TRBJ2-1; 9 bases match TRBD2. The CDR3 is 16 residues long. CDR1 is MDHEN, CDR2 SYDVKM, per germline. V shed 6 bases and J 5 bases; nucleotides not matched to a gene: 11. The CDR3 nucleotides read TGTGCCAGCAGCAAATTAGCGGGAGAGGGACACAATGAGCAGTTCTTC. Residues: CASSKLAGEGHNEQFF.

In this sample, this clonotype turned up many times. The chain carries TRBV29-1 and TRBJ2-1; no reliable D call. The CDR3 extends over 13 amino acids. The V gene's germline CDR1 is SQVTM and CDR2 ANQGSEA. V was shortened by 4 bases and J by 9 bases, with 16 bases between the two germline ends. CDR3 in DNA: TGCAGCGTTGTAGTATTGCCCCCAGGTGAGCAGTTCTTC. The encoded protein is CSVVVLPPGEQFF.

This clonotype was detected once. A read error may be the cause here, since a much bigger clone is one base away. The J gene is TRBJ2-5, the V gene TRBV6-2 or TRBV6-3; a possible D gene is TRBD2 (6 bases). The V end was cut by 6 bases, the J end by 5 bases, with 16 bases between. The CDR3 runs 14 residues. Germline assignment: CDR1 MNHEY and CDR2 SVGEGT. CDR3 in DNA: TGTGCCAGCAGCCCCCGCCCCGGAGGGGAGACCCAGTACTTC. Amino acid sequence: CASSPRPGGETQYF.

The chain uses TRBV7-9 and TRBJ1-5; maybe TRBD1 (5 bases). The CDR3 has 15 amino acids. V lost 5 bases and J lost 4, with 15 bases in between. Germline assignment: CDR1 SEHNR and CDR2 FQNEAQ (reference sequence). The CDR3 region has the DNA TGTGCCAGCAGCCCCGAGCAGGAGGGGAATCAGCCCCAGCATTTT. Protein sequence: CASSPEQEGNQPQHF.

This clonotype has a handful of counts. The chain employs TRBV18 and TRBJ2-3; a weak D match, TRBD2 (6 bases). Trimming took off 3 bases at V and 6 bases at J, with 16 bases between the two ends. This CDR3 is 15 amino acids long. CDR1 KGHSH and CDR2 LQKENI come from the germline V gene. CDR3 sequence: CASSPIGSISDTQYF. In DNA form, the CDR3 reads TGTGCCAGCTCACCTATCGGGAGTATATCCGATACGCAGTATTTT.

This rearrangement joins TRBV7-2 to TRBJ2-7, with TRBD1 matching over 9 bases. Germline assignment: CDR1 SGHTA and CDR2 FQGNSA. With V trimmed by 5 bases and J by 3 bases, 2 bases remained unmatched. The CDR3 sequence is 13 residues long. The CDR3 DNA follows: TGTGCCAGCAGCCGGGACAGGGACTACGAGCAGTACTTC. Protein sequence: CASSRDRDYEQYF.

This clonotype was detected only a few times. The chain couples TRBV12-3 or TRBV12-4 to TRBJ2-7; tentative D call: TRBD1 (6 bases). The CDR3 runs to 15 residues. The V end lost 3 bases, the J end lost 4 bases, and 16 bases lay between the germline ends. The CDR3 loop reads CASSFTSGARYEQYF. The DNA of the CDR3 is TGTGCCAGCAGTTTCACCTCAGGGGCGAGGTACGAGCAGTACTTC.

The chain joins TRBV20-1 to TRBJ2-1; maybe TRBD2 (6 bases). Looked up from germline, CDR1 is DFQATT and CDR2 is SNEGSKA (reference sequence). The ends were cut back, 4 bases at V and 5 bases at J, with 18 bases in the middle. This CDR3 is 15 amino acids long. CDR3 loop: CSAIRGSAADNEQFF. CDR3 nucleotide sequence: TGCAGTGCTATTCGGGGGAGCGCAGCGGACAATGAGCAGTTCTTC.

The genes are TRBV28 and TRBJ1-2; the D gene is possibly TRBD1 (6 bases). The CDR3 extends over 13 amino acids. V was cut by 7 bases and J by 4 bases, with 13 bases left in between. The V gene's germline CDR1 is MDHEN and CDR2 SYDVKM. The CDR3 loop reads CASTPQGTYGYTF. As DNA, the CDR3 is TGTGCCAGCACCCCCCAGGGGACCTATGGCTACACCTTC.